The 27 T cell receptor beta chains below were found in one sample sequenced in a study of cytomegalovirus exposure and HLA in healthy donors (dated by TCRdb to 2016 to 2017). Library generation was performed with the immunoSEQ multiplex PCR assay. For the multiplex PCR, a mixture combining 60 forward primers for TCR Vbeta segments and 13 reverse primers for TCR Jbeta segments was used. TCRdb carries this immuneACCESS record with in-frame sequences only. Its versions omit some clonotypes, under half of them owing to an unresolved V gene in the studies checked, with the rest unexplained. The sample table contains more than 95,000 clones; only one count was recorded for around three quarters of them. The biggest ten clones account for roughly 4% of the sample. Material for sequencing was PBMCs. The source is a man aged 50-59 years in good health and CMV-seropositive.

The CDR3 nucleotides read TGTGCCAGTAGTATTGGGCAGAACCTACAAACCGATAATTCACCCCTCCACTTT. It encodes CASSIGQNLQTDNSPLHF. The rearrangement joins TRBV19 to TRBJ1-6; no clear D. Germline V gene lookup returns CDR1 LNHDA and CDR2 SQIVND (reference sequence). This CDR3 comprises 18 residues. V was trimmed by 3 bases and J by 5 bases, leaving 20 bases between them.

The gene calls are TRBV7-8 and TRBJ2-2; perhaps TRBD1 as D (5 bases). Germline V gives CDR1 SGHVS, CDR2 FQNEAQ. The ends were cut back, 1 base at V and 4 bases at J, with 10 bases in the middle. The CDR3 has 15 amino acids. The CDR3 region is CASSLVATATGELFF. The CDR3 nucleotides are TGTGCCAGCAGCTTAGTGGCGACAGCCACCGGGGAGCTGTTTTTT.

V usage is TRBV9 and J usage is TRBJ2-2; TRBD1 aligns across 7 bases. V shed 4 bases and J 3 bases; nucleotides not matched to a gene: 12. Germline values: CDR1 SGDLS, CDR2 YYNGEE. The CDR3 runs to 17 residues. This CDR3 reads CASSQSDRKVDTGELFF. The CDR3 DNA follows: TGTGCCAGCAGCCAATCGGACAGGAAAGTTGACACCGGGGAGCTGTTTTTT.

The chain employs TRBV21-1 and TRBJ1-6. TRBV21-1 is assigned pseudogene status. This CDR3 contains 18 residues. CDR3 bases: TGTGCCAGCAGCAAAGGGGGGGTTGAGACAAAGCCTGGTTCACCCCTCCACTTT. Translation gives CASSKGGVETKPGSPLHF.

The sample holds a few counts of this clone. The gene calls are TRBV7-9 and TRBJ2-2, with 9 bases lining up with TRBD2. Germline-derived CDR1 and CDR2 are SEHNR and FQNEAQ (reference sequence). V was pared by 3 bases and J by 2 bases, with 4 bases of the junction left unmatched. CDR3 length: 16 amino acids. The CDR3 loop is CASSLTSGSNTGELFF. DNA for the CDR3: TGTGCCAGCAGCTTGACTAGCGGTTCTAACACCGGGGAGCTGTTTTTT.

J is TRBJ1-5 and V is TRBV13; D unclear. Germline CDR1 reads PRHDT; CDR2 reads FYEKMQ (reference sequence). The V gene lost 5 bases and the J gene lost 0 bases, with 5 bases spanning the gap. CDR3 length: 13 residues. This CDR3 reads CASSLYSNQPQHF. CDR3 sequence (DNA): TGTGCCAGCAGCCTTTATAGCAATCAGCCCCAGCATTTT.

The chain joins TRBV30 to TRBJ2-5; 11 bases align to TRBD1. This CDR3 has 14 residues. Germline values: CDR1 GTSNPN, CDR2 SVGIG (reference sequence). The junction had 7 bases not matched to a gene; V was cut back by 8 bases and J by 2 bases. This CDR3 is CAGSGTGGQETQYF. The CDR3 DNA follows: TGTGCCGGCTCTGGGACAGGGGGGCAAGAGACCCAGTACTTC.

This chain uses TRBV2 with TRBJ1-5; 7 positions agree with TRBD1. Germline trimming cut 7 bases from V and 0 bases from J; bases unmatched to any gene: 6. This CDR3 is built from 15 residues. Germline-derived CDR1 and CDR2 are SNHLY and FYNNEI. CDR3 protein: CASMLDRDSNQPQHF. The CDR3 DNA is TGTGCCAGCATGCTAGACAGGGATAGCAATCAGCCCCAGCATTTT.

The V call is TRBV19, the J call TRBJ2-1; the D is unclear. The germline CDR1 and CDR2 sequences are LNHDA and SQIVND (reference sequence). The ends were cut back, 5 bases at V and 3 bases at J, with 8 bases in the middle. The CDR3 totals 13 residues. The CDR3 here is CASSGRLYNEQFF. The CDR3 nucleotides are TGTGCCAGTAGTGGCCGTCTCTACAATGAGCAGTTCTTC.

The rearrangement joins TRBV5-1 to TRBJ2-3; D might be TRBD1 (6 bases). The V end lost 0 bases, the J end lost 0 bases, and 8 bases lay between the germline ends. Germline V gives CDR1 SGHRS, CDR2 YFSETQ. CDR3 length: 15 amino acids. The CDR3 nucleotides read TGCGCCAGCAGCTTGGCTAGGGGGAGCACAGATACGCAGTATTTT. It translates to CASSLARGSTDTQYF.

There are a few counts of this clone. This rearrangement joins TRBV25-1 to TRBJ2-7, with D maybe TRBD1 (5 bases). CDR3 length: 13 amino acids. V was clipped by 8 bases and J by 0 bases, with 11 bases between them. In germline, CDR1 is MGHDK, CDR2 SYGVNS. DNA of the CDR3: TGTGCCAGCGTACCTACAGGCTCCTACGAGCAGTACTTC. Translating gives CASVPTGSYEQYF.

This clone was detected a few times. CDR3 nucleotide sequence: TGTGCCAGCAGCCAAGAACTAGCGGAGACCCAGTACTTC. It codes for CASSQELAETQYF. This chain joins TRBV4-2 and TRBJ2-5; TRBD2 aligns across 7 bases. With 0 bases clipped from V and 5 bases from J, the junction kept 0 bases outside the gene matches. The CDR3 is made up of 13 amino acids. Germline CDR1 LGHNA, CDR2 YNFKEQ.

As to this clone: Compared with germline, one end of the junction differs, possibly owing to a read error. The V call is TRBV20-1, the J call TRBJ1-2; no clear D gene. In germline, CDR1 is DFQATT, CDR2 SNEGSKA (reference sequence). The CDR3 loop spans 10 amino acids. In DNA form, the CDR3 reads TGCAGTGCAAGAGGAGAGGGCTACACCTTC. The encoded protein is CSARGEGYTF.

This clone was counted only a few times. V gene TRBV18 combines with J gene TRBJ1-4, with 9 bases matching TRBD1. CDR3 length equals 16 residues. The J segment lost 8 bases and the V segment lost 3 bases, leaving 10 bases of the junction unmatched. The germline V gene encodes CDR1 KGHSH and CDR2 LQKENI. Here the CDR3 DNA reads TGTGCCAGCTCACCTTCCCGGGACAGGGCTTACGAAAAACTGTTTTTT. It codes for CASSPSRDRAYEKLFF.

This chain links TRBV11-2 with TRBJ2-1, with 10 bases aligning to TRBD2. CDR1 is SGHAT, CDR2 FQNNGV, per germline. V was clipped by 2 bases and J by 3 bases; unmatched bases: 10. The CDR3 consists of 18 residues. For the CDR3, the DNA is TGTGCCAGCAGCTTACAACTAGCGGGGATAGGGGGCTACAATGAGCAGTTCTTC. It yields the protein CASSLQLAGIGGYNEQFF.

The rearrangement uses TRBV7-9 and TRBJ2-2; 8 nucleotides align to TRBD2. The J segment lost 3 bases and the V segment lost 1 base, leaving 4 bases of the junction unmatched. The CDR3 loop spans 16 amino acids. Germline V gene sequence: CDR1 SEHNR, CDR2 FQNEAQ (reference sequence). For the CDR3, the DNA is TGTGCCAGCAGCTTAGTGAGCGGGAGTTACACCGGGGAGCTGTTTTTT. Translating gives CASSLVSGSYTGELFF.

The genes are TRBV27 and TRBJ2-3; 8 positions agree with TRBD2. The CDR3 extends over 16 amino acids. Germline lookup yields CDR1 MNHEY and CDR2 SMNVEV (reference sequence). With 4 bases clipped from V and 2 bases from J, the junction kept 8 bases outside the gene matches. The DNA for the CDR3 is TGTGCCAGCAGTTCCTATAGCGGGACCTTCACAGATACGCAGTATTTT. As protein: CASSSYSGTFTDTQYF.

The rearrangement uses TRBV6-4 and TRBJ2-3, with 7 bases fitting TRBD2. V gave up 2 bases and J gave up 2 bases; unmatched junction bases: 4. Germline V gene data show CDR1 as MRHNA and CDR2 as SNTAGT. This CDR3 has 15 amino acids. The CDR3 reads CASSDTGGLTDTQYF. The CDR3 DNA reads TGTGCCAGCAGTGACACGGGAGGACTCACAGATACGCAGTATTTT.

The J gene is TRBJ1-2, the V gene TRBV6-6, with a weak D call TRBD1 (5 bases). The CDR3 length is 14 residues. Germline CDR1 MNHNY, CDR2 SVGAGI (reference sequence). The V and J ends lost 1 base and 8 bases respectively, with 14 bases between them. The CDR3 nucleotides are TGTGCCAGCAGTTACTTTGCGGGGGGTGACGGCTACACCTTC. Translation: CASSYFAGGDGYTF.

The CDR3 nucleotides are TGTGCCAGCCTTCGGCAGGTATGCTCCTACGAGCAGTACTTC. Translating it yields CASLRQVCSYEQYF. V and J are TRBV27 and TRBJ2-7; no definite D call. V lost 8 bases and J lost 0, with 14 bases in between. The CDR3 is made up of 14 amino acids. Germline V gene lookup returns CDR1 MNHEY and CDR2 SMNVEV (reference sequence).

This chain joins TRBV6-5 and TRBJ1-1, with 8 bases aligning to TRBD1. The CDR3 consists of 13 residues. From germline, CDR1 is MNHEY and CDR2 SVGAGI. V shed 6 bases and J 5 bases; nucleotides not matched to a gene: 5. Here the CDR3 DNA reads TGTGCCAGCAGGAAACAGGGGGAGACTGAAGCTTTCTTT. Its protein product is CASRKQGETEAFF.

This clone was observed a single time. The chain employs TRBV5-5 and TRBJ2-1; 11 bases are a match to TRBD2. There are 17 residues in the CDR3. CDR1 is SGHKS and CDR2 is YYEKEE in the germline V gene (reference sequence). With 4 bases clipped from V and 5 bases from J, the junction kept 11 bases outside the gene matches. The DNA for the CDR3 is TGTGCCAGCAGCCACCATCCGGGACTAGCGGCCGACAATGAGCAGTTCTTC. It translates to CASSHHPGLAADNEQFF.

The chain uses TRBV9 and TRBJ2-2; TRBD2 aligns across 9 bases. The V and J ends lost 3 bases and 7 bases, in that order; junction bases with no gene match: 10. The CDR3 is 16 residues long. The germline V gene has CDR1 SGDLS and CDR2 YYNGEE. Here the CDR3 reads CASSGPRGTSHGELFF. The CDR3 DNA sequence: TGTGCCAGCAGCGGCCCGAGAGGGACTAGCCACGGGGAGCTGTTTTTT.

This clone was seen a few times. The gene calls are TRBV28 and TRBJ1-2, with 9 bases matching TRBD1. Trimming took 5 bases from V and 8 from J; bases not matched to a gene: 12. This CDR3 has 15 amino acids. The germline V gene has CDR1 MDHEN and CDR2 SYDVKM. CDR3 residues: CASSRDRAIRGGYTF. In DNA form, the CDR3 reads TGTGCCAGCAGTAGGGACAGGGCGATAAGGGGCGGCTACACCTTC.

The genes are TRBV6-5 and TRBJ1-2; 7 positions agree with TRBD1. Germline CDR1 and CDR2: MNHEY and SVGAGI. This CDR3 comprises 14 residues. The V gene end was trimmed by 2 bases and the J gene end by 2 bases; junction bases not matched to a gene: 2. CDR3 in DNA: TGTGCCAGCAGTTACCAGGGACAGAACTATGGCTACACCTTC. This gives the protein CASSYQGQNYGYTF.

The gene calls are TRBV7-6 and TRBJ2-7, with D hard to call. Trimming took off 5 bases at V and 6 bases at J, with 14 bases between the two ends. The CDR3 is made up of 13 amino acids. The germline V gene has CDR1 SGHVS and CDR2 FNYEAQ. The CDR3 sequence is CASSQESGSEQYF. As DNA, the CDR3 is TGTGCCAGCAGCCAAGAGTCAGGTAGCGAGCAGTACTTC.

The rearrangement links TRBV29-1 to TRBJ2-7; tentatively, D is TRBD2 (6 bases). V was clipped by 1 base and J by 0 bases, with 10 bases between them. This CDR3 has 14 residues. Germline V gives CDR1 SQVTM, CDR2 ANQGSEA. CDR3 loop: CSVEGRESSYEQYF. The CDR3 coding sequence is TGCAGCGTTGAAGGGAGGGAGAGCTCCTACGAGCAGTACTTC.